The 3 T cell receptor beta chains below were found in one sample sequenced in a study of T cell changes during pregnancy in multiple sclerosis. Assay used: immunoSEQ multiplex PCR; TCRdb lists only in-frame clones, some missing. The table has about 44,000 clones, 88% seen once; the top ten hold about 5.5%. The sequences come from CD8+ T cells from peripheral blood mononuclear cells, collected after pregnancy. Receptors originate from a female donor in good health, enrolled as a control in a pregnancy study.

The gene calls are TRBV14 and TRBJ2-3; 7 nucleotides agree with TRBD1. Germline CDR1 is SGHDN and CDR2 is FVKESK. The CDR3 has 19 amino acids. The junction had 12 bases not matched to a gene; V was cut back by 0 bases and J by 0 bases. The CDR3 nucleotides read TGTGCCAGCAGCCAAGATCCGACAGGGTCCTACTCTAGCACAGATACGCAGTATTTT. Its protein is CASSQDPTGSYSSTDTQYF. Using reference TRBV14 and TRBJ2-3 for the parts outside the CDR3, the full variable domain is EAGVTQFPSHSVIEKGQTVTLRCDPISGHDNLYWYRRVMGKEIKFLLHFVKESKQDESGMPNNRFLAERTGGTYSTLKVQPAELEDSGVYFCASSQDPTGSYSSTDTQYFGPGTRLTVL.

For the CDR3, the DNA is TGTGCCAGCAGCCCAGTAACAGGGAGGGAGTACGAGCAGTACTTC. Amino acids: CASSPVTGREYEQYF. The V gene is TRBV7-6, the J gene TRBJ2-7; D is perhaps TRBD2 (7 bases). V lost 5 bases and J 4 bases, leaving 18 bases between the germline ends. The germline CDR1 and CDR2 sequences are SGHVS and FNYEAQ. This CDR3 region has 15 residues.

The gene calls are TRBV4-1 and TRBJ2-4, with 7 bases lining up with TRBD1. CDR1 and CDR2 (germline): MGHRA, YSYEKL. The CDR3 loop spans 14 amino acids. The V and J ends lost 6 bases and 1 base, in that order; junction bases with no gene match: 3. The CDR3 spells CASRPTGAKNIQYF. CDR3 DNA: TGCGCCAGCAGGCCGACAGGGGCCAAAAACATTCAGTACTTC.